This T cell receptor beta chain was recorded in a study of blood T cell repertoires in COVID-19. This table comes from immunoSEQ multiplex PCR, and its TCRdb copy is limited to in-frame clones, with some not included. The sample carries 250,000 or so clones, 75% to 85% recorded once. This clone was seen a handful of times. The TCR originated in a human donor in a cohort sampled during active COVID-19. The specimen sequenced was peripheral blood.

CDR3 in DNA: TGTGCCAGCAGCCAAGAAAACAGGAACACTGAAGCTTTCTTT. This translates into CASSQENRNTEAFF. V and J are TRBV3-1 (or the pseudogene TRBV3-2) and TRBJ1-1; D call uncertain. Between the trimmed V and J ends, which lost 0 bases and 1 base, there was a span of 6 bases. The CDR3 covers 14 residues. Germline assignment: CDR1 LGHDT and CDR2 YNNKEL (reference sequence).